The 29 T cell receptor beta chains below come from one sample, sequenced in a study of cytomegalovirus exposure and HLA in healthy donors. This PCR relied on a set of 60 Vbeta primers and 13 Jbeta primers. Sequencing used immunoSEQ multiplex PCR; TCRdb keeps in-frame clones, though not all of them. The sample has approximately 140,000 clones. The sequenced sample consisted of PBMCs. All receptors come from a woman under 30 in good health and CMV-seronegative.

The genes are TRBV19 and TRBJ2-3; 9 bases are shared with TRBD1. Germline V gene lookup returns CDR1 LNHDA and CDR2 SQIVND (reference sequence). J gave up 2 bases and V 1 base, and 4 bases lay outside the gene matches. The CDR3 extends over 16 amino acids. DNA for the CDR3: TGTGCCAGTAGTATAGTATGGGACAGGGCCACAGATACGCAGTATTTT. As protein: CASSIVWDRATDTQYF.

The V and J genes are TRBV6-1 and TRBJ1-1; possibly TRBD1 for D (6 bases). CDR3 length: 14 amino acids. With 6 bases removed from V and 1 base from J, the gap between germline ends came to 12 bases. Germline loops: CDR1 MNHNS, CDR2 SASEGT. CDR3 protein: CASRGGAGNTEAFF. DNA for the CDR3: TGTGCCAGCAGGGGGGGGGCGGGGAACACTGAAGCTTTCTTT.

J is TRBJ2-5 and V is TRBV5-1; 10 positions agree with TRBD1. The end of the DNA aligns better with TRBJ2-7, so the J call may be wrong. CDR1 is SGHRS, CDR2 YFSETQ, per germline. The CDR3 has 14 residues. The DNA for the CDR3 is TGCGCCAGCAGCCCAGGATGGGACAGGGGCGAGCAGTACTTC. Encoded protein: CASSPGWDRGEQYF.

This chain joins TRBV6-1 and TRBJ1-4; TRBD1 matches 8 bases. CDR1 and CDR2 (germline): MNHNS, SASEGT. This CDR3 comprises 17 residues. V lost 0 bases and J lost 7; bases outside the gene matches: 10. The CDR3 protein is CASSEARPGQVREKLFF. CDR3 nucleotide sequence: TGTGCCAGCAGTGAAGCCCGCCCGGGACAGGTCCGTGAAAAACTGTTTTTT.

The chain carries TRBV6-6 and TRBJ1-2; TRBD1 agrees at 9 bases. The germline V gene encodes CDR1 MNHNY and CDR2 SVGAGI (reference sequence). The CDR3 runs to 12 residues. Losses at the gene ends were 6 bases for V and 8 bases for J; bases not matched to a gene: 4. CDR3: CASRHRGLGYTF. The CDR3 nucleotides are TGTGCCAGCAGACACAGGGGGCTGGGCTACACCTTC.

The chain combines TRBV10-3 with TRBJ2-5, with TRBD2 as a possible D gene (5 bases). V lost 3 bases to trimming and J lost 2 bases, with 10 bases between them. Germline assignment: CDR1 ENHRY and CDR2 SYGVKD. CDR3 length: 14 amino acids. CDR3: CAISDRGSQETQYF. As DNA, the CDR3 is TGTGCCATCAGTGACCGCGGGTCTCAAGAGACCCAGTACTTC.

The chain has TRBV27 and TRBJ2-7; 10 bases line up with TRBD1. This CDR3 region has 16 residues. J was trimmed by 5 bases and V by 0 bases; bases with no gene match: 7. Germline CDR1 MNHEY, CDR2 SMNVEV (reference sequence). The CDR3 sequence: CASSLSRDRGLDEQYF. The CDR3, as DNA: TGTGCCAGCAGTTTATCCCGGGACAGGGGACTCGACGAGCAGTACTTC.

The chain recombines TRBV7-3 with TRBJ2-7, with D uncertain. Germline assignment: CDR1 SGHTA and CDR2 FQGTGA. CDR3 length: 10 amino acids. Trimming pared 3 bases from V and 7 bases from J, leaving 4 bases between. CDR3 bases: TGTGCCAGCAGCTTTTTGGAGCAGTACGTC. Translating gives CASSFLEQYV.

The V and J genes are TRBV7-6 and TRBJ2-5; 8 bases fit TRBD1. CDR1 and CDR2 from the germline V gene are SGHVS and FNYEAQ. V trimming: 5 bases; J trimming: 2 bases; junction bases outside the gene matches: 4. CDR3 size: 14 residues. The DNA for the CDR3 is TGTGCCAGCAGCCAAGACAGGGGTCAAGAGACCCAGTACTTC. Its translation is CASSQDRGQETQYF.

The CDR3 DNA is TGTGCCAGCAGCAAGACAGGGGGATCAGAGACCCAGTACTTC. Translating gives CASSKTGGSETQYF. The chain has TRBV9 and TRBJ2-5; 9 bases match TRBD1. J was trimmed by 4 bases and V by 4 bases; bases with no gene match: 5. CDR1 is SGDLS and CDR2 is YYNGEE in the germline V gene. This CDR3 has 14 residues.

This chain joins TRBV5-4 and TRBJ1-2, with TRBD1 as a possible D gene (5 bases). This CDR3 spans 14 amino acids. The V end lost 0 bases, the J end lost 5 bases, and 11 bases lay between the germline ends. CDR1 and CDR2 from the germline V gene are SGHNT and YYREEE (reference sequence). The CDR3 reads CASSLVGDFYGYTF. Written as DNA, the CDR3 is TGTGCCAGCAGCTTGGTAGGGGATTTTTATGGCTACACCTTC.

CDR3 bases: TGTGCCAGCAGTGCCTGGACAGGCAGAAACATTCAGTACTTC. This sequence encodes CASSAWTGRNIQYF. V gene TRBV28 combines with J gene TRBJ2-4, with 7 bases aligning to TRBD1. V lost 5 bases, J lost 6 bases, and 7 bases stayed unmatched. In germline, CDR1 is MDHEN, CDR2 SYDVKM. The CDR3 loop spans 14 amino acids.

Here the CDR3 reads CASSRFGEAVQETQYF. CDR3 sequence (DNA): TGCGCCAGCAGTCGTTTCGGGGAGGCGGTTCAAGAGACCCAGTACTTC. The chain uses TRBV5-1 and TRBJ2-5; D might be TRBD2 (6 bases). Trimming cost V 5 bases and J 2 bases, with 19 bases left between them. In germline, CDR1 is SGHRS, CDR2 YFSETQ. This CDR3 is 16 amino acids long.

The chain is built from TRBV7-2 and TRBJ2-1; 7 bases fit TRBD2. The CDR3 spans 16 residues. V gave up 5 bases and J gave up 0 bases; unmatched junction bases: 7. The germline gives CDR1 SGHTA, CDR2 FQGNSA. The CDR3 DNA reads TGTGCCAGCAGCGGGGGGGGTTCAGGCTCCTACAATGAGCAGTTCTTC. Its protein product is CASSGGGSGSYNEQFF.

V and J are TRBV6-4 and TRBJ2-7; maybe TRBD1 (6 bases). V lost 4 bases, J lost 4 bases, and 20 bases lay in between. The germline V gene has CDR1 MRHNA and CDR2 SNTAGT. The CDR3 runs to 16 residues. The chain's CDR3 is CASSVSGQGMNYEQYV. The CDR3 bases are TGTGCCAGCAGTGTATCAGGTCAGGGGATGAATTACGAGCAGTACGTC.

CDR3 in amino acids: CASSRGSGSAHEQYF. CDR3 nucleotide sequence: TGTGCCAGCAGTCGTGGCAGCGGGAGTGCTCACGAGCAGTACTTC. The chain is built from TRBV7-7 and TRBJ2-7; TRBD2 matches at 8 bases. Trimming at V came to 6 bases and at J to 5 bases, leaving 12 bases not matched to a gene. The CDR3 has 15 amino acids. Germline V gene sequence: CDR1 SSHAT, CDR2 FNYEAQ (reference sequence). Filled out from reference TRBV7-7 and TRBJ2-7, the complete variable domain reads GAGVSQSPRYKVTKRGQDVTLRCDPISSHATLYWYQQALGQGPEFLTYFNYEAQPDKSGLPSDRFSAERPEGSISTLTIQRTEQRDSAMYRCASSRGSGSAHEQYFGPGTRLTVT.

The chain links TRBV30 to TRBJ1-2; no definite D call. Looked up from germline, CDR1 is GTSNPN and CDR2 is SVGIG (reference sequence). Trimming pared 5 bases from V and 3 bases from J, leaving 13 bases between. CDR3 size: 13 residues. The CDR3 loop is CAWGARTDYGYTF. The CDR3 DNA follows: TGTGCCTGGGGCGCCCGGACTGACTATGGCTACACCTTC.

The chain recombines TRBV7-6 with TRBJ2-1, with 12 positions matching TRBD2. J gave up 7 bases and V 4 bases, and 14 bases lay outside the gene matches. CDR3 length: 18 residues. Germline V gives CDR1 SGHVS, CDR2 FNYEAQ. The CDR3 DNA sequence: TGTGCCAGCAGCTCTAGCGGGAGGGCCGCAGGATTGTGGAATGAGCAGTTCTTC. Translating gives CASSSSGRAAGLWNEQFF.

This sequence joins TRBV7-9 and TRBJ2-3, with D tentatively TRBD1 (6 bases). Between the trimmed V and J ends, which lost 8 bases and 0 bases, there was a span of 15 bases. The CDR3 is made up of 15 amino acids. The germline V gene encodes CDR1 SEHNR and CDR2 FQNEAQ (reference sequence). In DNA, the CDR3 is TGTGCCAGCGCGGCAACAGGGATCAGCACAGATACGCAGTATTTT. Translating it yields CASAATGISTDTQYF.

CDR3 amino acids: CASRPPGQGFSPLHF. The CDR3 DNA reads as TGTGCCAGCCGACCCCCGGGACAGGGGTTTTCACCCCTCCACTTT. V gene TRBV6-1 combines with J gene TRBJ1-6; 10 nucleotides align to TRBD1. Trimming at V came to 8 bases and at J to 9 bases, leaving 10 bases not matched to a gene. Germline lookup yields CDR1 MNHNS and CDR2 SASEGT. The CDR3 runs 15 residues.

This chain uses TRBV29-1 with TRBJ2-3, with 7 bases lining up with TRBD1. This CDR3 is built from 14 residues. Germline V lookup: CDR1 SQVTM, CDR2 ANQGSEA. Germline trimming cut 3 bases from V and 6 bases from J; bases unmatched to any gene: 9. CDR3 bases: TGCAGCGTTGAGACAGGGAATCTTCGGGATACGCAGTATTTT. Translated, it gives CSVETGNLRDTQYF.

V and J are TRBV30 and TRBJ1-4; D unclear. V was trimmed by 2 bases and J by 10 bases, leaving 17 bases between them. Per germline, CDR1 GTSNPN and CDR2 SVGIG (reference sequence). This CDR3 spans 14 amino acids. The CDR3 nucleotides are TGTGCCTGGAGTCCGCCAGAGGCCAACGGAAAACTGTTTTTT. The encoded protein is CAWSPPEANGKLFF.

Here the CDR3 reads CASNQRSQGKAFF. DNA for the CDR3: TGTGCCAGCAATCAAAGGTCCCAGGGTAAAGCTTTCTTT. This rearrangement joins TRBV6-1 to TRBJ1-1; D may be TRBD1 (5 bases). This CDR3 has 13 residues. Germline values: CDR1 MNHNS, CDR2 SASEGT. V was cut by 7 bases and J by 9 bases, with 18 bases left in between.

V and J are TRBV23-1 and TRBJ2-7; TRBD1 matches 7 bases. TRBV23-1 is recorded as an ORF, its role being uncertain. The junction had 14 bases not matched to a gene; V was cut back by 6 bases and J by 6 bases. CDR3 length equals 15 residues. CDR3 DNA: TGCGCCAGCAGCCACTCGGAGACAGGGACGGCCGAGCAGTACTTC. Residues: CASSHSETGTAEQYF.

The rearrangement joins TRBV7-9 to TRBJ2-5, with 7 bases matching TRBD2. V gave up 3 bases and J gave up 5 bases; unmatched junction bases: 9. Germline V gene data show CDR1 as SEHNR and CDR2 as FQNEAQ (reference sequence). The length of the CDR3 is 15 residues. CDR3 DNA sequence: TGTGCCAGCAGCTTGCGATCCGGGGGGAGGGAGACCCAGTACTTC. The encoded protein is CASSLRSGGRETQYF.

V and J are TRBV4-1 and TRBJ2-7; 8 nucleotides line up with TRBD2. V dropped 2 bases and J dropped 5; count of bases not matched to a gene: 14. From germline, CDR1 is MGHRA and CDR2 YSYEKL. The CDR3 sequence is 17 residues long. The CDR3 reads CASSQLGTGGPIDEQYF. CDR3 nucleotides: TGCGCCAGCAGCCAATTGGGAACGGGAGGGCCGATCGACGAGCAGTACTTC.

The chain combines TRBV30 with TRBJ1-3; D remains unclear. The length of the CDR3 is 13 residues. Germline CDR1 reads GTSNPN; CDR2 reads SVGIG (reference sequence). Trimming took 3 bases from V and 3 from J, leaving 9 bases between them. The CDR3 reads CAWRTEFGNTIYF. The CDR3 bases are TGTGCCTGGAGGACTGAGTTTGGAAACACCATATATTTT.

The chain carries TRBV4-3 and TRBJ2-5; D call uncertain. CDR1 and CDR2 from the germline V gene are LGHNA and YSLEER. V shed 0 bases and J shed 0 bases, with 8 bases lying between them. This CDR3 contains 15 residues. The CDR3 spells CASSQDYRYQETQYF. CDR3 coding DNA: TGCGCCAGCAGCCAAGATTATCGGTACCAAGAGACCCAGTACTTC.

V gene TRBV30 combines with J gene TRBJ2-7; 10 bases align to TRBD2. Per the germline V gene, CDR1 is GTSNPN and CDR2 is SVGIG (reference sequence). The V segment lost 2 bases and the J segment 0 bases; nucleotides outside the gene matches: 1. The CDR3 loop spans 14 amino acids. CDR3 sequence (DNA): TGTGCCTGGAGTCTAGCGGGAGACTCCTACGAGCAGTACTTC. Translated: CAWSLAGDSYEQYF.